This TCR beta chain came from a study of CD8 T cells in ankylosing spondylitis. In this sample, this clonotype turned up many times. The V gene's germline CDR1 is LGHDT and CDR2 YNNKEL (reference sequence). The CDR3 has 20 amino acids. V lost 4 bases to trimming and J lost 1 base, with 27 bases between them. TCRdb re-called the 5' RACE reads through MiXCR, storing one row per CDR3 protein. The sample lists fewer than 50,000 distinct CDR3 sequences, roughly 9.6% occurring once. Sequencing was carried out using blood, either unsorted or a sorted T cell fraction (not recorded which). The V and J genes are TRBV3-1 and TRBJ2-3; TRBD2 might be the D (7 bases). This receptor was identified in a male donor with ankylosing spondylitis or in good health (not recorded which). The CDR3, as DNA: TGTGCCAGCAGCCGGTTTCTACGCGGGGGCCTCGCCATCGGCACAGATACGCAGTATTTT. It translates to CASSRFLRGGLAIGTDTQYF.